This entry concerns a single T cell receptor (beta chain). There are 15 residues in the CDR3. Germline V gives CDR1 SGHTA, CDR2 FQGNSA. V shed 4 bases and J shed 7 bases, with 14 bases lying between them. The source of the sample is a study of blood T cells in healthy people across ages. A second about 7 to 11 cycle PCR used barcoded and J-beta primers. TCRdb redid the calling of the 5' RACE reads with MiXCR, one entry per CDR3 protein. The sample has some 1,000,000 distinct CDR3 sequences; almost 25% are singletons. The same data also went into a second study, on T cells of mothers and their children.

The chain recombines TRBV7-2 with TRBJ1-6; D unresolved. The sample taken for sequencing was blood. This sequence originates from a girl aged 2-10 years in good health. Written as DNA, the CDR3 is TGTGCCAGCAGCTCTGCCCTGAATGGGAATTCACCCCTCCACTTT. Its protein is CASSSALNGNSPLHF. Variable domain in full (rest from reference TRBV7-2 and TRBJ1-6): GAGVSQSPSNKVTEKGKDVELRCDPISGHTALYWYRQSLGQGLEFLIYFQGNSAPDKSGLPSDRFSAERTGGSVSTLTIQRTQQEDSAVYLCASSSALNGNSPLHFGNGTRLTVT.